This T cell receptor beta chain stems from a study of blood T cell repertoires in COVID-19. Cohorts were assigned according to the clinical history that participants reported. The CDR3 runs 16 residues. Unmatched junction bases numbered 5, after V lost 1 base and J lost 2 bases. CDR1 SGHAT and CDR2 FQNNGV come from the germline V gene. Produced via immunoSEQ multiplex PCR; TCRdb's table is partial and in-frame only. The data show 350,000 to 500,000 clones, around nine tenths seen once. The sequence came from a young woman who had been exposed to COVID-19. Sequencing was carried out using PBMCs or T cells enriched from blood (not recorded which). The V gene is TRBV11-2, the J gene TRBJ2-7, with TRBD2 matching 10 bases. CDR3 loop: CASSLVLAGDTYEQYF. The DNA for the CDR3 is TGTGCCAGCAGCTTAGTCCTAGCGGGGGATACCTACGAGCAGTACTTC.